This T cell receptor (beta chain) came from a study of T cell repertoires in cytomegalovirus infection. Looking at the study overall: HLA-B-restricted CMV epitopes that are well studied, plus recently identified HLA-C-restricted ones, were used by the study.

V gave up 0 bases and J gave up 6 bases, with 7 bases separating them. The CDR3 has 13 residues. Germline-derived CDR1 and CDR2 are LGHNA and YSLEER. TCRdb fed the reads into MiXCR, producing one record per CDR3 protein. Among about 470,000 distinct CDR3 sequences listed, 42% were seen once. Note on this clonotype: Its specificity is unknown.

The V call is TRBV4-3, the J call TRBJ2-3; D unresolved. The clonotype comes from a human donor in good health (CMV status not recorded). Some clones in this sample may be carry-over from other donors' samples. Material: cultured PBMCs, obtained from culture after CMV antigen stimulation. CDR3 sequence (DNA): TGCGCCAGCAGCCAAGATGAGAGTGATACGCAGTATTTT. It yields the protein CASSQDESDTQYF.